This is a list of T cell receptor beta chains from one sample in a study of CD8 T cells in ankylosing spondylitis. TCRdb re-called the 5' RACE reads with MiXCR, one entry per CDR3 protein. The table shows almost 400,000 distinct CDR3 sequences, with approximately 20% occurring only once. The source material was blood, either unsorted or a sorted T cell fraction (not recorded which). These receptors came from a male donor with ankylosing spondylitis. CDR3s include the opening cysteine and the closing phenylalanine or tryptophan. D genes are given only for firm matches. Not every row has a clone size; where given, it reads once, few, many or a size class.

J,D,size,V,CDR3,DNA
TRBJ2-1,.,once,TRBV7-2,CASSLVGGPPGPEQFF,TGTGCCAGCAGCTTAGTGGGGGGACCTCCCGGCCCTGAGCAGTTCTTC
TRBJ2-3,.,few,TRBV7-3,CASSLRRQGFTDTQYF,TGTGCCAGCAGCCTTAGACGGCAGGGTTTCACAGATACGCAGTATTTT
TRBJ1-4,.,.,TRBV29-1,CSVERGGFNEKLFF,TGCAGCGTTGAAAGGGGGGGTTTTAATGAAAAACTGTTTTTT
TRBJ2-1,TRBD2,.,TRBV11-1,CASQDGGRSNEQFF,TGTGCCAGCCAAGACGGCGGGAGGTCCAATGAGCAGTTCTTC
TRBJ2-1,TRBD2,.,TRBV19,CASSLLAGGLGNEQFF,TGTGCCAGTAGTCTACTAGCGGGAGGTTTGGGCAATGAGCAGTTCTTC
TRBJ2-3,TRBD2,.,TRBV6-5,CASSWGTSGSIGTDTQYF,TGTGCCAGCAGTTGGGGGACTAGCGGGAGTATAGGTACAGATACGCAGTATTTT
TRBJ2-7,.,many,TRBV12-3/TRBV12-4,CASSPGRTTPSESYEQYF,TGTGCCAGCAGTCCCGGTCGCACCACTCCCTCCGAATCCTACGAGCAGTACTTC
TRBJ2-7,TRBD2,.,TRBV28,CASSLELAGAPYEQYF,TGTGCCAGCAGTTTAGAACTAGCGGGAGCCCCATACGAGCAGTACTTC
TRBJ1-4,.,few,TRBV27,CASSYSGAREKLFF,TGTGCCAGCAGTTATTCAGGGGCCCGGGAAAAACTGTTTTTT
TRBJ2-7,.,.,TRBV12-3/TRBV12-4,CASSFNQGTEQYF,TGTGCCAGCAGTTTCAATCAGGGGACCGAGCAGTACTTC
TRBJ2-1,TRBD1,.,TRBV7-3,CASSLKQGAYNEQFF,TGTGCCAGCAGCTTAAAGCAGGGGGCCTACAATGAGCAGTTCTTC
TRBJ1-2,.,.,TRBV6-2/TRBV6-3,CASSYQAYGYTF,TGTGCCAGCAGTTATCAGGCTTATGGCTACACCTTC
TRBJ1-6,TRBD1,.,TRBV6-5,CASSYSTGGAGSPLHF,TGTGCCAGCAGTTACTCGACAGGGGGCGCGGGATCACCCCTCCACTTT
TRBJ2-3,.,few,TRBV4-3,CASSQAGPDTQYF,TGCGCCAGCAGCCAAGCGGGGCCCGATACGCAGTATTTT
TRBJ1-4,.,few,TRBV9,CASSVDPNEKLFF,TGTGCCAGCAGCGTGGACCCCAATGAAAAACTGTTTTTT
TRBJ2-3,.,.,TRBV7-9,CASSLPIATDTQYF,TGTGCCAGCAGCTTACCCATCGCCACAGATACGCAGTATTTT
TRBJ1-3,.,.,TRBV25-1,CASSAIPSSPSGNTIYF,TGTGCCAGCAGTGCAATCCCGTCTTCCCCATCTGGAAACACCATATATTTT
TRBJ1-1,.,few,TRBV20-1,CSARDLGYRGEAFF,TGCAGTGCTAGAGATCTCGGGTACCGAGGGGAAGCTTTCTTT
TRBJ2-3,TRBD1,few,TRBV10-1,CASSVDRGADTQYF,TGCGCCAGCAGTGTGGACAGGGGGGCAGATACGCAGTATTTT
TRBJ2-5,.,few,TRBV29-1,CSVEGTPLETQYF,TGCAGCGTTGAAGGGACCCCTCTAGAGACCCAGTACTTC
TRBJ1-4,TRBD1,.,TRBV10-3,CAISGTGAEKLFF,TGTGCCATCTCCGGGACAGGGGCGGAAAAACTGTTTTTT
TRBJ1-3,.,.,TRBV3-1,CASSQVGTAGNTIYF,TGTGCCAGCAGCCAAGTCGGTACCGCTGGAAACACCATATATTTT
TRBJ2-1,TRBD2,.,TRBV4-3,CASSHRSGPNPMYNEQFF,TGCGCCAGCAGTCATCGTAGCGGGCCTAACCCGATGTACAATGAGCAGTTCTTC
TRBJ2-5,.,.,TRBV12-3/TRBV12-4,CASSFPGQVGQETQYF,TGTGCCAGCAGTTTCCCCGGGCAGGTGGGACAAGAGACCCAGTACTTC
TRBJ2-4,.,few,TRBV28,CASTSRDIQYF,TGTGCCAGCACCTCGAGAGACATTCAGTACTTC
TRBJ2-3,TRBD2,few,TRBV9,CASSVDASGPPDTQYF,TGTGCCAGCAGCGTAGACGCTAGCGGGCCCCCGGATACGCAGTATTTT
TRBJ1-3,.,.,TRBV28,CASSAGGGFSGNTIYF,TGTGCCAGCAGTGCCGGAGGCGGCTTCTCTGGAAACACCATATATTTT
TRBJ1-1,TRBD1,.,TRBV5-1,CASSKTTGKNTEAFF,TGCGCCAGCAGCAAGACGACAGGGAAGAACACTGAAGCTTTCTTT
TRBJ2-3,.,few,TRBV5-1,CASSLLRDGSDTQYF,TGCGCCAGCAGCTTGTTACGGGATGGGTCTGATACGCAGTATTTT
TRBJ1-1,TRBD1,.,TRBV28,CASSLRPRTGEKGNTEAFF,TGTGCCAGCAGTTTAAGGCCCAGGACAGGGGAGAAAGGGAACACTGAAGCTTTCTTT
TRBJ1-4,.,.,TRBV28,CASSLQTARNEKLFF,TGTGCCAGCAGTCTGCAGACCGCCCGTAATGAAAAACTGTTTTTT
TRBJ1-5,.,few,TRBV2,CASSDLADRRNQPQHF,TGTGCCAGCAGTGACCTCGCCGACAGGAGGAATCAGCCCCAGCATTTT
TRBJ2-7,TRBD1,.,TRBV5-1,CASSLRTGPGYEQYF,TGCGCCAGCAGCTTGCGGACAGGGCCCGGGTACGAGCAGTACTTC
TRBJ1-1,.,.,TRBV5-6,CASSLGWRSTEAFF,TGTGCCAGCAGCTTGGGGTGGAGGAGCACTGAAGCTTTCTTT
TRBJ1-5,.,.,TRBV21-1,CADGGDQPQHF,TGTGCCGATGGGGGGGACCAGCCCCAGCATTTT
TRBJ2-7,TRBD2,many,TRBV29-1,CSVRGASGDPPYEQYF,TGCAGCGTCCGGGGGGCTAGCGGGGACCCTCCCTACGAGCAGTACTTC
TRBJ2-1,.,few,TRBV6-1,CATDWGTYNEQFF,TGTGCCACTGACTGGGGGACATACAATGAGCAGTTCTTC
TRBJ2-3,TRBD2,.,TRBV7-9,CARSLAPGLAGDTQYF,TGTGCCAGGAGCCTAGCTCCGGGACTAGCGGGAGATACGCAGTATTTT
TRBJ2-7,.,.,TRBV5-1,CASATEATYEQYF,TGCGCCAGTGCGACAGAAGCTACCTACGAGCAGTACTTC
TRBJ2-1,.,.,TRBV30,CARQDRDYNEQFF,TGTGCACGACAAGACCGGGACTACAATGAGCAGTTCTTC